This TCR beta chain comes out of a study of shared clonotypes between healthy human individuals. General study results and limits: Rarefaction indicated that sorted-subset sequencing remained incomplete although depth was large. Sequencing depth was predicted to influence how clonotypes are shared among donors. All-four-donor shared clonotypes had higher generation probabilities than non-shared clonotypes did. Four donors had roughly 5.2% of their naive CD4 clonotypes in common.

Method: immunoSEQ multiplex PCR; TCRdb's copy keeps in-frame clones and lacks some. Of 630,000 or so clones listed, about 98% were seen once; the top ten hold 0.3%. CD45RO negativity and positive selection for CCR7 defined naive CD8 cells, a population that excluded terminally differentiated effector memory CD45RA+ cells. The V end lost 1 base, the J end lost 3 bases, and 12 bases lay between the germline ends. There are 15 residues in the CDR3. CDR1 MNHNS and CDR2 SASEGT come from the germline V gene. A remark on this clone: No antigen is known for it.

The clonotype originates from a man aged 30-40 years in good health. Sequenced input: naive CD8+ T cells sorted from blood. V is TRBV6-1 and J is TRBJ1-2, with D unresolved. The CDR3 reads CASSEDRGMYYGYTF. The CDR3 coding sequence is TGTGCCAGCAGTGAAGACCGAGGGATGTACTATGGCTACACCTTC.